This TCR beta chain derives from a study of blood T cell repertoires in COVID-19. This clone was recorded many times. The protocol was immunoSEQ multiplex PCR, while the TCRdb copy is restricted to in-frame clones and leaves out a portion. The profile shows 200,000 or so clones, 82% of them singletons. Trimming left V 4 bases short and J 1 base short, with 8 bases between. The CDR3 totals 13 residues. The germline V gene has CDR1 SGHNT and CDR2 YYREEE (reference sequence). Sequenced input: peripheral blood. The chain couples TRBV5-4 to TRBJ1-1, with D maybe TRBD1 (6 bases). This receptor was taken from a woman between 25 and 40 years old with acute or convalescent COVID-19. CDR3 sequence: CASSRGQNTEAFF. CDR3 sequence (DNA): TGTGCCAGCAGCAGGGGACAGAACACTGAAGCTTTCTTT.